Presented here are 17 T cell receptor beta chains from one specimen sequenced in a study of blood T cell repertoires in COVID-19. Assay: immunoSEQ multiplex PCR; the TCRdb copy retains only in-frame clones and omits some. The top ten hold over 11% of the sample, which has 45,000 or so clones, over 75% seen once. Sequencing was done on a sample of peripheral blood. All receptors come from a human donor in a cohort sampled during active COVID-19.

V gene TRBV7-2 combines with J gene TRBJ2-7; a possible D gene is TRBD1 (7 bases). CDR1 and CDR2 from the germline V gene are SGHTA and FQGNSA. The CDR3 runs to 15 residues. The germline V and J ends were trimmed by 4 bases and 3 bases, with 16 bases remaining between them. CDR3 DNA sequence: TGTGCCAGCAGCTCGGGGCCAGGGGGGCTCTACGAGCAGTACTTC. This sequence encodes CASSSGPGGLYEQYF.

The chain couples TRBV12-3 or TRBV12-4 to TRBJ2-2, with a tentative D call TRBD1 (6 bases). The CDR3 consists of 13 residues. V was cut by 6 bases and J by 6 bases, with 11 bases left in between. In DNA form, the CDR3 reads TGTGCCAGCAGAATACAGGGACCCGGGGAGCTGTTTTTT. This sequence encodes CASRIQGPGELFF.

In nucleotides, the CDR3 is TGTGCCAGCAGCTTGGCGGCAGGGGTCGTTGGCTACAATGAGCAGTTCTTC. Protein product: CASSLAAGVVGYNEQFF. The chain uses TRBV7-8 and TRBJ2-1; maybe TRBD1 (6 bases). The CDR3 spans 17 residues. Between the trimmed V and J ends, which lost 3 bases and 3 bases, there was a span of 18 bases. Germline CDR1 is SGHVS and CDR2 is FQNEAQ.

V usage is TRBV5-1 and J usage is TRBJ1-2; TRBD1 aligns across 7 bases. The CDR3 is made up of 15 amino acids. Germline trimming cut 7 bases from V and 3 bases from J; bases unmatched to any gene: 12. Germline CDR1 reads SGHRS; CDR2 reads YFSETQ. The CDR3 is CASRSLTGVDYGYTF. The CDR3 DNA reads as TGCGCCAGCCGCTCCCTTACAGGGGTCGACTATGGCTACACCTTC.

This chain uses TRBV11-1 with TRBJ2-7; no clear D. The CDR3 consists of 11 residues. The germline V and J ends were trimmed by 6 bases and 13 bases, with 16 bases remaining between them. Germline V gene sequence: CDR1 SGHAT, CDR2 FQDESV (reference sequence). CDR3 coding DNA: TGTGCCAGCAGTTCTCCCGAGCCCCTATACTTC. It codes for CASSSPEPLYF.

This clone was recorded a few times. V gene TRBV9 combines with J gene TRBJ2-7; D possibly corresponds to TRBD2 (6 bases). V was clipped by 1 base and J by 5 bases, with 16 bases between them. The CDR3 totals 15 residues. CDR1 is SGDLS and CDR2 is YYNGEE in the germline V gene. The CDR3 is CASSVRGTVVHEQYF. Here the CDR3 DNA reads TGTGCCAGCAGCGTACGCGGGACGGTGGTCCACGAGCAGTACTTC. The whole variable domain, remainder taken from reference TRBV9 and TRBJ2-7, is DSGVTQTPKHLITATGQRVTLRCSPRSGDLSVYWYQQSLDQGLQFLIQYYNGEERAKGNILERFSAQQFPDLHSELNLSSLELGDSALYFCASSVRGTVVHEQYFGPGTRLTVT.

CDR3 in amino acids: CSVDGQMNTEAFF. The CDR3 DNA follows: TGCAGCGTTGATGGCCAGATGAACACTGAAGCTTTCTTT. The chain has TRBV29-1 and TRBJ1-1, with D uncertain. Deletions cut 3 bases from V and 0 bases from J, with 8 bases between. The CDR3 extends over 13 amino acids. The germline V gene encodes CDR1 SQVTM and CDR2 ANQGSEA.

The chain couples TRBV27 to TRBJ2-1; 8 bases fit TRBD2. This CDR3 comprises 15 residues. Per germline, CDR1 MNHEY and CDR2 SMNVEV (reference sequence). Germline trimming cut 5 bases from V and 8 bases from J; bases unmatched to any gene: 11. CDR3 loop: CASSPVRTSYYEQFF. The CDR3 DNA sequence: TGTGCCAGCAGTCCCGTCCGGACTAGCTATTATGAGCAGTTCTTC.

The V gene is TRBV2, the J gene TRBJ2-7; 9 nucleotides agree with TRBD1. In germline, CDR1 is SNHLY, CDR2 FYNNEI. The CDR3 totals 13 residues. The junction had 12 bases not matched to a gene; V was cut back by 7 bases and J by 11 bases. The CDR3 is CASTRTGDAGKYF. The CDR3 nucleotides are TGTGCCAGCACCAGGACAGGGGACGCTGGGAAGTACTTC.

The V and J genes are TRBV11-2 and TRBJ1-2; maybe TRBD1 (6 bases). CDR3 length equals 15 residues. Germline V gene lookup returns CDR1 SGHAT and CDR2 FQNNGV. V lost 5 bases and J 4 bases, leaving 17 bases between the germline ends. CDR3 sequence (DNA): TGTGCCAGCAGCCCTCTCAAAGACAGGCGCTATGGCTACACCTTC. Encoded protein: CASSPLKDRRYGYTF.

This clone was observed a few times. J is TRBJ2-7 and V is TRBV11-3, with TRBD1 as a possible D gene (6 bases). CDR1 and CDR2 from the germline V gene are SGHNT and YENEEA. The CDR3 contains 14 residues. Trimming took off 5 bases at V and 2 bases at J, with 13 bases between the two ends. The CDR3 loop is CASSARTETYEQYF. In DNA, the CDR3 is TGTGCCAGCAGCGCACGGACAGAGACCTACGAGCAGTACTTC.

J is TRBJ2-3 and V is TRBV7-9; 11 nucleotides agree with TRBD2. The length of the CDR3 is 14 residues. J lost 4 bases, V lost 3 bases, and 0 bases had no gene match. The germline V gene encodes CDR1 SEHNR and CDR2 FQNEAQ (reference sequence). The CDR3 DNA reads TGTGCCAGCAGCTTGGGACTAGCGGCAGATACGCAGTATTTT. Its protein product is CASSLGLAADTQYF. The full variable domain, its missing parts supplied by reference TRBV7-9 and TRBJ2-3, is DTGVSQNPRHKITKRGQNVTFRCDPISEHNRLYWYRQTLGQGPEFLTYFQNEAQLEKSRLLSDRFSAERPKGSFSTLEIQRTEQGDSAMYLCASSLGLAADTQYFGPGTRLTVL.

This chain joins TRBV11-2 and TRBJ2-3, with D uncertain. V lost 5 bases to trimming and J lost 6 bases, with 12 bases between them. Germline V CDR1 and CDR2: SGHAT, FQNNGV. This CDR3 is built from 13 residues. The DNA of the CDR3 is TGTGCCAGCAGCCAAGAAAACCGGGATACGCAGTATTTT. Protein sequence: CASSQENRDTQYF.

This clone was detected only a few times. The rearrangement uses TRBV2 and TRBJ2-2; 11 bases are shared with TRBD2. Germline V CDR1 and CDR2: SNHLY, FYNNEI. Trimming at V came to 6 bases and at J to 6 bases, leaving 12 bases not matched to a gene. This CDR3 region has 17 residues. The CDR3 DNA reads as TGTGCCAGCAGACAACTAGCGGGAGAGGCGGAGGCCGGGGAGCTGTTTTTT. It translates to CASRQLAGEAEAGELFF.

The chain links TRBV6-6 to TRBJ2-7, with 9 bases fitting TRBD1. Trimming at V came to 5 bases and at J to 5 bases, leaving 7 bases not matched to a gene. CDR3 length: 14 amino acids. From germline, CDR1 is MNHNY and CDR2 SVGAGI (reference sequence). CDR3: CASSAGDRVHEQYF. The DNA for the CDR3 is TGTGCCAGCAGTGCAGGGGACAGGGTACACGAGCAGTACTTC.

This clone was seen only once. This chain uses TRBV7-2 with TRBJ1-2; 7 bases map to TRBD1. The CDR3 spans 16 residues. CDR1 is SGHTA, CDR2 FQGNSA, per germline. Trimming at V came to 1 base and at J to 5 bases, leaving 10 bases not matched to a gene. The chain's CDR3 is CASSLGSWQGEYGYTF. CDR3 bases: TGTGCCAGCAGCTTAGGTAGTTGGCAGGGGGAGTATGGCTACACCTTC. The full variable domain, with the rest looked up from reference TRBV7-2 and TRBJ1-2, is GAGVSQSPSNKVTEKGKDVELRCDPISGHTALYWYRQSLGQGLEFLIYFQGNSAPDKSGLPSDRFSAERTGGSVSTLTIQRTQQEDSAVYLCASSLGSWQGEYGYTFGSGTRLTVV.

The rearrangement uses TRBV29-1 and TRBJ2-1; 7 bases match TRBD2. The CDR3 consists of 13 residues. After removal of 5 bases from V and 1 base from J, the junction contained 2 bases not matched to a gene. Germline V gives CDR1 SQVTM, CDR2 ANQGSEA. The CDR3 DNA reads TGCAGCGTTACGGGGGGATCCTACAATGAGCAGTTCTTC. Protein sequence: CSVTGGSYNEQFF.